One sample yielded the 12 T cell receptor beta chains listed below, sequenced in a study of untreated major depressive disorder. This table comes from immunoSEQ multiplex PCR, and its TCRdb copy is limited to in-frame clones, with some not included. The sample shows around 20,000 clones, roughly 91% of them seen only once. Sequenced sample: CD4+ T cells from PBMCs. These receptors were collected from a man aged 25-40 years in good health.

The J gene is TRBJ2-6, the V gene TRBV5-1, with a weak D call TRBD1 (6 bases). Germline V gene sequence: CDR1 SGHRS, CDR2 YFSETQ. V was pared by 0 bases and J by 2 bases, with 6 bases between. The CDR3 has 15 residues. The CDR3 nucleotides read TGCGCCAGCAGCTTGGAGGGGGCTGGGGCCAACGTCCTGACTTTC. Translation gives CASSLEGAGANVLTF.

In DNA form, the CDR3 reads TGCGCCAGCAGCCAAGAAGTCTCCGCGAACACCGGGGAGCTGTTTTTT. Its translation is CASSQEVSANTGELFF. The chain couples TRBV4-3 to TRBJ2-2, with unresolved D. The germline CDR1 and CDR2 sequences are LGHNA and YSLEER. This CDR3 is built from 16 residues. Trimming took off 0 bases at V and 0 bases at J, with 8 bases between the two ends.

The V and J genes are TRBV5-6 and TRBJ1-1, with 9 bases that match TRBD1. Losses at the gene ends were 3 bases for V and 1 base for J; bases not matched to a gene: 1. CDR3 length: 14 residues. CDR1 SGHDT and CDR2 YYEEEE come from the germline V gene. CDR3 amino acids: CASSWGQGNTEAFF. In nucleotides, the CDR3 is TGTGCCAGCAGCTGGGGACAGGGGAACACTGAAGCTTTCTTT.

About this clone: Distinct nucleotide sequences in the sample also encode this CDR3. The CDR3 bases are TGTGCCAGCAGCTTGGAGGGGAGCGGGGAGCTGTTTTTT. It codes for CASSLEGSGELFF. The chain is built from TRBV7-9 and TRBJ2-2; the D gene is possibly TRBD2 (6 bases). Trimming took off 3 bases at V and 7 bases at J, with 9 bases between the two ends. The CDR3 length is 13 residues. Germline assignment: CDR1 SEHNR and CDR2 FQNEAQ (reference sequence).

The rearrangement joins TRBV18 to TRBJ1-1, with D perhaps matching TRBD1 (6 bases). CDR3 size: 15 residues. Trimming took 3 bases from V and 4 from J, leaving 15 bases between them. Germline CDR1 is KGHSH and CDR2 is LQKENI. CDR3 in DNA: TGTGCCAGCTCACCCTCGGGGGCCGTCGGCACTGAAGCTTTCTTT. Translation gives CASSPSGAVGTEAFF.

The chain links TRBV5-4 to TRBJ2-2, with no clear D. Trimming took off 4 bases at V and 6 bases at J, with 19 bases between the two ends. This CDR3 is 16 amino acids long. Germline CDR1 SGHNT, CDR2 YYREEE (reference sequence). Written as DNA, the CDR3 is TGTGCCAGCAGCCTGGGGATAGCAATCGTCGCCGGGGAGCTGTTTTTT. It specifies CASSLGIAIVAGELFF. The entire variable domain, with the rest obtained from reference TRBV5-4 and TRBJ2-2, is as follows: ETGVTQSPTHLIKTRGQQVTLRCSSQSGHNTVSWYQQALGQGPQFIFQYYREEENGRGNFPPRFSGLQFPNYSSELNVNALELDDSALYLCASSLGIAIVAGELFFGEGSRLTVL.

J is TRBJ2-3 and V is TRBV5-4; TRBD1 aligns across 8 bases. CDR1 and CDR2 (germline): SGHNT, YYREEE (reference sequence). J was trimmed by 4 bases and V by 4 bases; bases with no gene match: 8. This CDR3 has 15 amino acids. The CDR3 sequence is CASSPQGAGPDTQYF. CDR3 DNA: TGTGCCAGCAGCCCTCAGGGGGCTGGCCCAGATACGCAGTATTTT.

The V gene is TRBV5-6, the J gene TRBJ1-5, with D hard to call. The CDR3 covers 14 residues. CDR1 is SGHDT and CDR2 is YYEEEE in the germline V gene. Deletions cut 5 bases from V and 0 bases from J, with 9 bases between. In DNA form, the CDR3 reads TGTGCCAGCAGTTCGCCGACTAGCAATCAGCCCCAGCATTTT. Its protein product is CASSSPTSNQPQHF.

V usage is TRBV19 and J usage is TRBJ1-2, with D uncertain. Germline V gives CDR1 LNHDA, CDR2 SQIVND (reference sequence). Trimming pared 1 base from V and 8 bases from J, leaving 14 bases between. This CDR3 has 14 residues. In nucleotides, the CDR3 is TGTGCCAGTAGTATAGGGCCAGAAGGTATGGGCTACACCTTC. Residues: CASSIGPEGMGYTF.

This clone was seen just once. The V call is TRBV4-1, the J call TRBJ2-5; D may correspond to TRBD1 or TRBD2 (6 bases each). Germline-derived CDR1 and CDR2 are MGHRA and YSYEKL. The CDR3 covers 16 residues. Trimming shortened V by 1 base and J by 6 bases, and 18 bases separated the two germline ends. The CDR3 loop is CASSQVGRSGGQTQYF. Here the CDR3 DNA reads TGCGCCAGCAGCCAAGTAGGAAGGAGTGGGGGGCAGACCCAGTACTTC.

The chain has TRBV7-2 and TRBJ2-1, with 9 bases identical to TRBD2. This CDR3 is built from 15 residues. CDR1 is SGHTA, CDR2 FQGNSA, per germline. Unmatched junction bases numbered 3, after V lost 1 base and J lost 5 bases. The CDR3 here is CASSLVGGRDNEQFF. The CDR3 DNA reads as TGTGCCAGCAGCTTAGTGGGCGGGAGGGACAATGAGCAGTTCTTC.

The rearrangement joins TRBV27 to TRBJ1-2, with D possibly TRBD1 on 5 matching bases. The germline V gene has CDR1 MNHEY and CDR2 SMNVEV (reference sequence). V was cut by 7 bases and J by 7 bases, with 28 bases left in between. This CDR3 comprises 17 residues. This CDR3 reads CASTPVGQGHKGSGYTF. The CDR3 DNA follows: TGTGCCAGCACCCCTGTTGGGCAGGGCCACAAGGGATCTGGCTACACCTTC.